The clone carrying this T cell receptor beta chain was seen ten or more times. Germline V CDR1 and CDR2: MDHEN, SYDVKM. This CDR3 spans 14 amino acids. V shed 6 bases and J shed 6 bases, with 15 bases lying between them. Extraction of PBMCs used more than 8.5 ml of fresh peripheral blood. The source of the sample is a study of T cells in Graves' hyperthyroidism and ophthalmopathy. The CDR3 regions of TCR beta were amplified from RNA transcripts. During a first-round RT-PCR of the TCR CDR3, the HTBI primer set was used. TCRdb recomputed calls from the multiplex PCR reads with MiXCR, one row per CDR3 protein. The sample carries roughly 200,000 distinct CDR3 sequences, around 18% recorded once.

This sequence was found in a man aged 35 to 55 with Graves' hyperthyroidism. J is TRBJ1-5 and V is TRBV28, with D uncertain. The sequencing input was blood. Here the CDR3 reads CASSPSGVTQPQHF. The CDR3 DNA is TGTGCCAGCAGCCCTTCCGGGGTGACTCAGCCCCAGCATTTT.